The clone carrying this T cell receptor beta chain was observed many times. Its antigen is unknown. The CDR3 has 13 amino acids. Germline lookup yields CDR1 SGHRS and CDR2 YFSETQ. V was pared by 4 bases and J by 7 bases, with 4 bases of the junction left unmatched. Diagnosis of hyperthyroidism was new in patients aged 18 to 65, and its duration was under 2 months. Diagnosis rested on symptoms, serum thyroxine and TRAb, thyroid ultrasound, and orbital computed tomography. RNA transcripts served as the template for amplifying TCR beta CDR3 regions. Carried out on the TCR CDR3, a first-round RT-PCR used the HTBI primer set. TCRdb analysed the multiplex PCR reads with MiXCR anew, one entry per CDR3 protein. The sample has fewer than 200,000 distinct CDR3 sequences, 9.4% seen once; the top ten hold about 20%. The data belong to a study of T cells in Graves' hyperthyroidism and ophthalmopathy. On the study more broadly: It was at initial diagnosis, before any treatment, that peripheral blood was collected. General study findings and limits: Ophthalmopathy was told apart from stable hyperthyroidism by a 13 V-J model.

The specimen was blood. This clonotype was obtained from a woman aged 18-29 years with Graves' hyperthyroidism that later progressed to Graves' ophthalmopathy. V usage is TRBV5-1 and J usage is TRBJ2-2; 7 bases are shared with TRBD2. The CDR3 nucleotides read TGCGCCAGCAGCAGGACTAGTGACGGGGAGCTGTTTTTT. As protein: CASSRTSDGELFF.